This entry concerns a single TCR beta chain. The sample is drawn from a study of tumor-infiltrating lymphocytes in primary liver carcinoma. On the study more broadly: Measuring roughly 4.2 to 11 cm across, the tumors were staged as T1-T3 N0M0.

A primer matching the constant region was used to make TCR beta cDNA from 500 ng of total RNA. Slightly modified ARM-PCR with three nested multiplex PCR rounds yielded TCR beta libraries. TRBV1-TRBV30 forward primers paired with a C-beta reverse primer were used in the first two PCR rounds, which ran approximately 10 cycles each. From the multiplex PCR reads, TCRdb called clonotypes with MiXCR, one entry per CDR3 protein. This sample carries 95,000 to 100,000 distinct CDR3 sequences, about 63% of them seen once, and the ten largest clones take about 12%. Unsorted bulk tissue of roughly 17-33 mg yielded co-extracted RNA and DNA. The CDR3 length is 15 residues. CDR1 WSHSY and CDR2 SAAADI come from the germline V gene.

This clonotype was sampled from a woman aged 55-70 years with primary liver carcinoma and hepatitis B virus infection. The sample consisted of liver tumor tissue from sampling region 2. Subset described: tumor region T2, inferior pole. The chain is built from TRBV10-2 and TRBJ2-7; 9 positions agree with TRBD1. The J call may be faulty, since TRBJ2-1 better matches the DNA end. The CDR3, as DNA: TGCGCCAGCGCAAAGGGCGGGACAGGGCTCTATGAGCAGTTCTTC. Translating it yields CASAKGGTGLYEQFF.